This T cell receptor (beta chain) is from a study of OX40 agonist ivuxolimab in advanced cancers. About the study: Administration of intravenous ivuxolimab to patients occurred every 2 weeks at 0.01 to 10 mg/kg. Earlier treatment with anti-PD-1, anti-PD-L1 or anti-CTLA-4 was permitted, and 30% to 40% had received some. Notes on the study in general: Certain nonresponders likewise exhibited a low normalized T-cell clonal expansion.

This CDR3 spans 14 amino acids. Germline CDR1 reads SGHVS; CDR2 reads FNYEAQ. The ends were cut back, 5 bases at V and 3 bases at J, with 14 bases in the middle. Method: immunoSEQ multiplex PCR; TCRdb's copy keeps in-frame clones and lacks some. The data show 20,000 to 25,000 clones, 65% to 85% seen once. Concerning this clone itself: As yet, its antigen is unknown.

The chain carries TRBV7-6 and TRBJ2-7; TRBD1 might be the D (6 bases). The sequences come from CD4+ or CD8+ T cells sorted from blood, collected in a trial of the OX40 agonist ivuxolimab. The TCR was taken from an adult with an advanced solid tumor such as melanoma, head and neck, liver or kidney cancer. The CDR3 region is CASSLTTGIYEQYF. CDR3 bases: TGTGCCAGCAGCCTCACTACAGGGATCTACGAGCAGTACTTC.